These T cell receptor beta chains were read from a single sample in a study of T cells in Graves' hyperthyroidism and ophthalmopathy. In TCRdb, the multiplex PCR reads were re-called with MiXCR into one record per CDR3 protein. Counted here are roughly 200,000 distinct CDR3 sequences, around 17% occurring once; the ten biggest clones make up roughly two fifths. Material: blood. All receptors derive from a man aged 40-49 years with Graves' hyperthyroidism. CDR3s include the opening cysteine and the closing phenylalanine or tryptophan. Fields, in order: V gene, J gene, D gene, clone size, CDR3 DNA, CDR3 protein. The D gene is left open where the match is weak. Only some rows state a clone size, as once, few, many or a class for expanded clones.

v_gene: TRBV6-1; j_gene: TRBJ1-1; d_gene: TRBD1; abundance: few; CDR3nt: TGTGCCAGCAGTGGGGGACAGGGGGTTACTGAAGCTTTCTTT; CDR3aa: CASSGGQGVTEAFF
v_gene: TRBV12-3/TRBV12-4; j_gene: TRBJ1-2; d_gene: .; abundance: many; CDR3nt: TGTGCCAGCAGTTTAAGGCCAGAGACGAATGGCTACACCTTC; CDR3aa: CASSLRPETNGYTF
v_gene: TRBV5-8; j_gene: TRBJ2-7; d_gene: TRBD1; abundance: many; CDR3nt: TGTGCCAGCAGCTCCAAACAGGGGGCCGCCTACGAGCAGTACTTC; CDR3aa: CASSSKQGAAYEQYF
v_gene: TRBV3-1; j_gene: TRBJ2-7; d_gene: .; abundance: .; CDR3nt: TGTGCCAGCGGCGGGCCCGAGACCTACGAGCAGTACTTC; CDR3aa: CASGGPETYEQYF
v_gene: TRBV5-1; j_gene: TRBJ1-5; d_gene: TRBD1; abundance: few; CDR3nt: TGCGCCAGCAGCTTGGAGGGACAGGGGGCTCAGCCCCAGCATTTT; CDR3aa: CASSLEGQGAQPQHF
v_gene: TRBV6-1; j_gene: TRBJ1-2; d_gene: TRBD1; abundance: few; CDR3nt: TGTGCCAGCAGTCTGACAGGGTACTATGGCTACACCTTC; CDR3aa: CASSLTGYYGYTF
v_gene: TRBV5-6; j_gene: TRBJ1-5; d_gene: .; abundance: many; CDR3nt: TGTGCCAGCAGCTTGGCACATAGCAATCAGCCCCAGCATTTT; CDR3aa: CASSLAHSNQPQHF
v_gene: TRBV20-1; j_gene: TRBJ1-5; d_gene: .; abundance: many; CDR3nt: TGCAGTGCTAGAGATCGACAAAGCAATCAGCCCCAGCATTTT; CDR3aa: CSARDRQSNQPQHF
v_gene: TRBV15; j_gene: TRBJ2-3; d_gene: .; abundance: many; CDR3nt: TGTGCCACCAGCATAGGGTCCAGGGGCGGTACGCAGTATTTT; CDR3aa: CATSIGSRGGTQYF
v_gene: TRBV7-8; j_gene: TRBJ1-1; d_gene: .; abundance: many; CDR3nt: TGTGCCAGCAGCCTAGACGGGTCCGACACTGAAGCTTTCTTT; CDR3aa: CASSLDGSDTEAFF
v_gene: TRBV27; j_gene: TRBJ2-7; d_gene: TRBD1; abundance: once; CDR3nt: TGTGCCAGCAGAGGCACCGGGACAGCCGATTACGAGCAGTACTTC; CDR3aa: CASRGTGTADYEQYF
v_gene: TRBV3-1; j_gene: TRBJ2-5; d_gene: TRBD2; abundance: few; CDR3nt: TGTGCCAGCAGCCAAAACCCCGTCCGTAGCGGGGTTTGGGAGACCCAGTACTTC; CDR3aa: CASSQNPVRSGVWETQYF